What follows are 20 T cell receptor beta chains derived from one specimen sequenced in a study of CD8 T cells in Susac syndrome. The RNA, 0.5 to 1 ug, was put through reverse transcription using random hexamers. MiXCR, applied by TCRdb to the immunoSEQ multiplex PCR reads, yields one record per CDR3 protein. The table lists some 300,000 distinct CDR3 sequences, 85% of them singletons, with roughly 0.21% in the top ten. Sequenced: CD8+ T cells from PBMCs. The receptors were gathered from a human donor with multiple sclerosis.

There are a few counts of this clonotype. The chain is built from TRBV28 and TRBJ2-7; D might be TRBD2 (5 bases). Germline CDR1 MDHEN, CDR2 SYDVKM. CDR3 length: 13 amino acids. The V end lost 8 bases, the J end lost 4 bases, and 15 bases lay between the germline ends. The CDR3 loop is CASGPPGEYEQYF. In DNA form, the CDR3 reads TGTGCCAGCGGCCCCCCCGGGGAATACGAGCAGTACTTC.

V usage is TRBV30 and J usage is TRBJ1-2; D possibly corresponds to TRBD1 (5 bases). The germline gives CDR1 GTSNPN, CDR2 SVGIG (reference sequence). Trimming took 0 bases from V and 8 from J, leaving 16 bases between them. CDR3 length: 14 amino acids. The CDR3 nucleotides read TGTGCCTGGAGTGTAGAGCAGGGCACATACGGCTACACCTTC. It translates to CAWSVEQGTYGYTF.

V is TRBV29-1 and J is TRBJ2-7, with 7 positions matching TRBD1. Germline V lookup: CDR1 SQVTM, CDR2 ANQGSEA. The CDR3 consists of 15 residues. The trim removed 4 bases at V and 3 bases at J, leaving 12 bases unmatched. Written as DNA, the CDR3 is TGCAGCGTTGCCCTTCCCCAAGGACAGGTCTACGAGCAGTACTTC. This encodes CSVALPQGQVYEQYF.

The V call is TRBV15, the J call TRBJ2-7; D gene unclear. The CDR3 is 15 residues long. V was pared by 8 bases and J by 3 bases, with 20 bases between. Germline V gene data show CDR1 as LNHNV and CDR2 as YYDKDF (reference sequence). This CDR3 reads CATRLPNSPYYEQYF. The DNA of the CDR3 is TGTGCCACCCGATTGCCGAACAGCCCCTACTACGAGCAGTACTTC.

This clonotype was seen only a few times. This chain uses TRBV7-8 with TRBJ2-7; D remains unclear. This CDR3 has 15 residues. CDR1 is SGHVS and CDR2 is FQNEAQ in the germline V gene. V dropped 2 bases and J dropped 2 bases, with 13 bases sitting between them. The CDR3: CASSLRPGRAYEQYF. For the CDR3, the DNA is TGTGCCAGCAGCTTACGGCCTGGCAGAGCCTACGAGCAGTACTTC.

The genes are TRBV29-1 and TRBJ2-7; D unresolved. Germline CDR1 reads SQVTM; CDR2 reads ANQGSEA. Trimming removed 7 bases from V and 3 bases from J, with 13 bases in between. The CDR3 totals 12 residues. CDR3 nucleotides: TGCAGCGCCCTGAAGGGCTACTACGAGCAGTACTTC. Protein sequence: CSALKGYYEQYF.

CDR3 sequence (DNA): TGTGCCAGCAGCCCCGAGACGCGGGAGACCCAGTACTTC. This gives the protein CASSPETRETQYF. V usage is TRBV12-3 or TRBV12-4 and J usage is TRBJ2-5, with no clear D. Trimming cost V 6 bases and J 5 bases, with 13 bases left between them. CDR3 size: 13 residues.

The genes are TRBV2 and TRBJ2-5, with D maybe TRBD2 (6 bases). V lost 0 bases and J 1 base, leaving 21 bases between the germline ends. There are 19 residues in the CDR3. Germline V gene sequence: CDR1 SNHLY, CDR2 FYNNEI. The CDR3 here is CASSEALPRYLASQETQYF. The CDR3 coding sequence is TGTGCCAGCAGTGAAGCGCTTCCGCGCTATCTAGCGAGCCAAGAGACCCAGTACTTC.

CDR3 DNA sequence: TGTGCCAGCAGCCCGGCCATGGTAGGGGGGAACACTGAAGCTTTCTTT. As protein: CASSPAMVGGNTEAFF. This chain links TRBV5-6 with TRBJ1-1; tentative D call: TRBD1 (6 bases). The CDR3 is 16 amino acids. The germline V and J ends were trimmed by 4 bases and 1 base, with 17 bases remaining between them. Germline-derived CDR1 and CDR2 are SGHDT and YYEEEE.

The chain uses TRBV6-5 and TRBJ2-2; D unclear. From germline, CDR1 is MNHEY and CDR2 SVGAGI. V lost 0 bases to trimming and J lost 2 bases, with 10 bases between them. The CDR3 has 16 amino acids. CDR3: CASSYSGDLNTGELFF. As DNA, the CDR3 is TGTGCCAGCAGTTACTCAGGCGATCTTAACACCGGGGAGCTGTTTTTT.

The V gene is TRBV5-1, the J gene TRBJ1-1; no reliable D call. This CDR3 comprises 14 residues. V dropped 3 bases and J dropped 0 bases, with 9 bases sitting between them. Germline V gene lookup returns CDR1 SGHRS and CDR2 YFSETQ. As DNA, the CDR3 is TGCGCCAGCAGCTCGTCGGGGTTGAACACTGAAGCTTTCTTT. It encodes CASSSSGLNTEAFF.

V is TRBV5-1 and J is TRBJ2-1; 11 bases match TRBD1. Germline loops: CDR1 SGHRS, CDR2 YFSETQ. The CDR3 loop spans 15 amino acids. Trimming at V came to 2 bases and at J to 8 bases, leaving 6 bases not matched to a gene. The CDR3 DNA reads as TGCGCCAGCAGCTTCGGGACAGGGGGTAACGATGAGCAGTTCTTC. It codes for CASSFGTGGNDEQFF. The full variable domain, completed using reference TRBV5-1 and TRBJ2-1, is KAGVTQTPRYLIKTRGQQVTLSCSPISGHRSVSWYQQTPGQGLQFLFEYFSETQRNKGNFPGRFSGRQFSNSRSEMNVSTLELGDSALYLCASSFGTGGNDEQFFGPGTRLTVL.

The chain recombines TRBV5-6 with TRBJ2-1; D might be TRBD1 or TRBD2, each matching 5 bases. Per germline, CDR1 SGHDT and CDR2 YYEEEE. The ends were cut back, 1 base at V and 9 bases at J, with 14 bases in the middle. This CDR3 has 14 amino acids. The CDR3 is CASSLPYGAGEQFF. The CDR3 DNA reads as TGTGCCAGCAGCTTGCCCTACGGGGCAGGTGAGCAGTTCTTC.

The DNA of the CDR3 is TGTGCCAGCACCCCACGCGGGGGGCCGGGGACCGGGGAGCTGTTTTTT. This translates into CASTPRGGPGTGELFF. The J gene is TRBJ2-2, the V gene TRBV7-8; TRBD2 aligns across 8 bases. The ends lost 7 bases at V and 5 bases at J; junction bases unmatched: 12. This CDR3 spans 16 amino acids. The germline gives CDR1 SGHVS, CDR2 FQNEAQ.

The V call is TRBV12-3 or TRBV12-4, the J call TRBJ2-2; D is ambiguous. V lost 4 bases and J lost 5, with 11 bases in between. CDR3 size: 14 residues. Here the CDR3 reads CASSSTTFTGELFF. Written as DNA, the CDR3 is TGTGCCAGCAGTTCGACGACATTTACCGGGGAGCTGTTTTTT.

This sequence joins TRBV24-1 and TRBJ2-1, with a tentative D call TRBD2 (5 bases). In germline, CDR1 is KGHDR, CDR2 SFDVKD. This CDR3 comprises 16 residues. V was cut by 6 bases and J by 3 bases, with 17 bases left in between. Here the CDR3 DNA reads TGTGCCACCAGTCGGTCCCGGGGTTCTATCTACAATGAGCAGTTCTTC. It specifies CATSRSRGSIYNEQFF.

The chain links TRBV28 to TRBJ2-6, with 11 bases identical to TRBD1. Germline assignment: CDR1 MDHEN and CDR2 SYDVKM. The CDR3 is 19 amino acids. Trimming took 3 bases from V and 1 from J; bases not matched to a gene: 8. The CDR3 region is CASSFTPGTGGSGANVLTF. The CDR3 coding sequence is TGTGCCAGCAGTTTTACCCCCGGGACAGGGGGATCTGGGGCCAACGTCCTGACTTTC.

J is TRBJ2-7 and V is TRBV27; 9 bases agree with TRBD1. Trimming removed 5 bases from V and 2 bases from J; junction bases left unmatched: 4. There are 14 residues in the CDR3. Germline values: CDR1 MNHEY, CDR2 SMNVEV (reference sequence). CDR3 region: CASSDGQGTYEQYF. DNA of the CDR3: TGTGCCAGCAGTGACGGACAGGGGACCTACGAGCAGTACTTC.

The V and J genes are TRBV24-1 and TRBJ2-1; D may be TRBD1 or TRBD2 (7 bases each). The V end was cut by 5 bases, the J end by 6 bases, with 13 bases between. The CDR3 totals 14 residues. The germline V gene has CDR1 KGHDR and CDR2 SFDVKD. The CDR3 region is CATSAAGGGNEQFF. CDR3 nucleotide sequence: TGTGCCACCAGTGCGGCAGGGGGGGGCAATGAGCAGTTCTTC.

The genes are TRBV10-2 and TRBJ1-1; D is possibly TRBD1 (6 bases). This CDR3 is 13 amino acids long. Trimming left V 5 bases short and J 5 bases short, with 12 bases between. Germline V lookup: CDR1 WSHSY, CDR2 SAAADI. CDR3 residues: CASSTTGRTEAFF. Written as DNA, the CDR3 is TGCGCCAGCAGTACCACAGGGCGGACTGAAGCTTTCTTT.